A single sample is the source of the 18 T cell receptor beta chains below, sequenced in a study of blood T cell repertoires in COVID-19 (dated by TCRdb to the early 2020s). The library came from the immunoSEQ multiplex PCR assay. The source is immuneACCESS, and TCRdb retained only in-frame sequences with V and J called. Part of the clones is not carried over; for the studies checked, unresolved V genes explain less than half of this, and the remainder is unexplained. The sample table contains roughly 310,000 clones; only one count was recorded for roughly nine tenths of them. 2.5% to 3.5% of the sample rests with the top ten. The sample was peripheral blood. These receptors were obtained from a woman between 25 and 40 years old with COVID-19, enrolled during active disease.

V usage is TRBV27 and J usage is TRBJ1-2; D perhaps matches TRBD1 (5 bases). The V and J ends lost 3 bases and 2 bases respectively, with 10 bases between them. The CDR3 is made up of 14 amino acids. Germline V gives CDR1 MNHEY, CDR2 SMNVEV (reference sequence). The CDR3 DNA sequence: TGTGCCAGCAGTTTGGGGGGAGAAAACTATGGCTACACCTTC. Its translation: CASSLGGENYGYTF.

V and J are TRBV5-1 and TRBJ2-7; the D gene is possibly TRBD2 (7 bases). The CDR3 has 15 residues. V was pared by 3 bases and J by 0 bases, with 13 bases between. Germline CDR1 is SGHRS and CDR2 is YFSETQ. CDR3 nucleotide sequence: TGCGCCAGCAGCTGGGAGGGGGGAGACTCCTACGAGCAGTACTTC. Its protein product is CASSWEGGDSYEQYF. Full variable domain (outside the CDR3, taken from reference TRBV5-1 and TRBJ2-7): KAGVTQTPRYLIKTRGQQVTLSCSPISGHRSVSWYQQTPGQGLQFLFEYFSETQRNKGNFPGRFSGRQFSNSRSEMNVSTLELGDSALYLCASSWEGGDSYEQYFGPGTRLTVT.

The rearrangement joins TRBV28 to TRBJ1-4; maybe TRBD1 (6 bases). V was pared by 3 bases and J by 8 bases, with 13 bases between. The length of the CDR3 is 14 residues. Germline CDR1 and CDR2: MDHEN and SYDVKM. CDR3 sequence reads: CASSLYRVGEKLFF. CDR3 nucleotides: TGTGCCAGCAGTTTGTACAGGGTGGGAGAAAAACTGTTTTTT. Together with reference TRBV28 and TRBJ1-4, the CDR3 gives the full variable domain: DVKVTQSSRYLVKRTGEKVFLECVQDMDHENMFWYRQDPGLGLRLIYFSYDVKMKEKGDIPEGYSVSREKKERFSLILESASTNQTSMYLCASSLYRVGEKLFFGSGTQLSVL.

The chain carries TRBV27 and TRBJ2-1, with 10 bases aligning to TRBD2. Germline CDR1 MNHEY, CDR2 SMNVEV (reference sequence). The CDR3 runs to 15 residues. The ends lost 4 bases at V and 4 bases at J; junction bases unmatched: 4. For the CDR3, the DNA is TGTGCCAGCAGTTCTTCACTAGCGGGGTACAATGAGCAGTTCTTC. This encodes CASSSSLAGYNEQFF.

The chain employs TRBV7-8 and TRBJ2-1; 7 nucleotides line up with TRBD2. V lost 5 bases, J lost 8 bases, and 6 bases stayed unmatched. This CDR3 has 13 residues. Germline-derived CDR1 and CDR2 are SGHVS and FQNEAQ. For the CDR3, the DNA is TGTGCCAGCAGCCTGGGGGGGTCGGATGAGCAGTTCTTC. It codes for CASSLGGSDEQFF. Complete variable domain (other parts from reference TRBV7-8 and TRBJ2-1): GAGVSQSPRYKVAKRGQDVALRCDPISGHVSLFWYQQALGQGPEFLTYFQNEAQLDKSGLPSDRFFAERPEGSVSTLKIQRTQQEDSAVYLCASSLGGSDEQFFGPGTRLTVL.

This clone was seen a single time. The rearrangement links TRBV25-1 to TRBJ2-1; D ambiguous. Germline-derived CDR1 and CDR2 are MGHDK and SYGVNS. V lost 6 bases, J lost 7 bases, and 4 bases lay in between. The CDR3 loop spans 10 amino acids. The CDR3 nucleotides read TGTGCCAGCAGCCGTAATGAGCAGTTCTTC. Protein product: CASSRNEQFF. Filled out from reference TRBV25-1 and TRBJ2-1, the complete variable domain reads EADIYQTPRYLVIGTGKKITLECSQTMGHDKMYWYQQDPGMELHLIHYSYGVNSTEKGDLSSESTVSRIRTEHFPLTLESARPSHTSQYLCASSRNEQFFGPGTRLTVL.

The chain links TRBV6-1 to TRBJ1-2; D is unclear. Germline loops: CDR1 MNHNS, CDR2 SASEGT. Trimming took off 3 bases at V and 3 bases at J, with 14 bases between the two ends. The CDR3 has 15 amino acids. The DNA of the CDR3 is TGTGCCAGCAGTGATTGGAGTGCTCTGGACTATGGCTACACCTTC. Its protein is CASSDWSALDYGYTF.

The chain combines TRBV5-1 with TRBJ2-6; no definite D call. The CDR3 runs to 15 residues. Per the germline V gene, CDR1 is SGHRS and CDR2 is YFSETQ. The V and J ends lost 0 bases and 2 bases respectively, with 6 bases between them. CDR3 DNA: TGCGCCAGCAGCTTGGGGGCCGCTGGGGCCAACGTCCTGACTTTC. It specifies CASSLGAAGANVLTF.

V usage is TRBV21-1 and J usage is TRBJ1-2; the table gives TRBD1 as D, unverified against the DNA. TRBV21-1 is given as a pseudogene. The CDR3 contains 18 residues. This CDR3 is CASSRVELWTFFNYGYTF. The DNA for the CDR3 is TGTGCCAGCAGCAGGGTAGAACTGTGGACATTTTTTAACTATGGCTACACCTTC.

The V gene is TRBV30, the J gene TRBJ2-7; 7 bases agree with TRBD1. Germline CDR1 GTSNPN, CDR2 SVGIG (reference sequence). The CDR3 sequence is 14 residues long. V lost 0 bases to trimming and J lost 1 base; unmatched junction nucleotides: 3. This CDR3 is CAWSVSRGSYEQYF. The CDR3 bases are TGTGCCTGGAGTGTAAGCAGGGGGTCCTACGAGCAGTACTTC.

This clone showed up just a few times. The genes are TRBV18 and TRBJ2-1, with D perhaps matching TRBD2 (6 bases). This CDR3 has 14 amino acids. The germline CDR1 and CDR2 sequences are KGHSH and LQKENI. V lost 3 bases, J lost 2 bases, and 8 bases lay in between. CDR3 coding DNA: TGTGCCAGCTCACCTAGCGGAGCCTACAATGAGCAGTTCTTC. Amino acid sequence: CASSPSGAYNEQFF. The full variable domain, its missing parts supplied by reference TRBV18 and TRBJ2-1, is NAGVMQNPRHLVRRRGQEARLRCSPMKGHSHVYWYRQLPEEGLKFMVYLQKENIIDESGMPKERFSAEFPKEGPSILRIQQVVRGDSAAYFCASSPSGAYNEQFFGPGTRLTVL.

The rearrangement joins TRBV12-5 to TRBJ2-3; D unclear. V was pared by 3 bases and J by 1 base, with 5 bases between. This CDR3 is 13 amino acids long. Germline CDR1 LGHNT, CDR2 FRNRAP. The chain's CDR3 is CASGFIGTDTQYF. The CDR3, as DNA: TGTGCTAGTGGTTTTATAGGCACAGATACGCAGTATTTT.

V gene TRBV7-2 combines with J gene TRBJ2-7; 12 bases align to TRBD2. V was pared by 5 bases and J by 0 bases, with 5 bases of the junction left unmatched. There are 16 residues in the CDR3. CDR1 is SGHTA and CDR2 is FQGNSA in the germline V gene. This CDR3 is CASSRTSGTSSYEQYF. CDR3 coding DNA: TGTGCCAGCAGCCGGACTAGCGGGACCAGCTCCTACGAGCAGTACTTC.

This sequence joins TRBV30 and TRBJ2-1, with D maybe TRBD2 (6 bases). The CDR3 length is 13 residues. Trimming took 5 bases from V and 9 from J, leaving 17 bases between them. Germline CDR1 GTSNPN, CDR2 SVGIG (reference sequence). The CDR3 DNA reads as TGTGCCTGGCGGAGGGTTTTTAAGGGTGAGCAGTTCTTC. Translating gives CAWRRVFKGEQFF.

The chain employs TRBV6-5 and TRBJ2-7, with D maybe TRBD1 (6 bases). Trimming took off 6 bases at V and 2 bases at J, with 14 bases between the two ends. The CDR3 is 14 amino acids. Germline CDR1 is MNHEY and CDR2 is SVGAGI. The CDR3 spells CASRKDSPPYEQYF. The DNA of the CDR3 is TGTGCCAGCAGGAAGGACAGTCCTCCCTACGAGCAGTACTTC.

The V call is TRBV4-2, the J call TRBJ2-1; 11 positions match TRBD2. The CDR3 is made up of 19 amino acids. After removal of 0 bases from V and 7 bases from J, the junction contained 14 bases not matched to a gene. Per germline, CDR1 LGHNA and CDR2 YNFKEQ. CDR3 loop: CASSQDGQLAGGMSNEQFF. The DNA for the CDR3 is TGTGCCAGCAGCCAAGATGGGCAGCTAGCGGGAGGCATGAGTAATGAGCAGTTCTTC.

V is TRBV27 and J is TRBJ1-6, with 9 nucleotides matching TRBD1. CDR3 size: 17 residues. Trimming at V came to 8 bases and at J to 6 bases, leaving 14 bases not matched to a gene. Germline assignment: CDR1 MNHEY and CDR2 SMNVEV (reference sequence). The CDR3 protein is CASSSPGTGQFNSPLHF. CDR3 DNA sequence: TGTGCCAGCTCCTCCCCCGGGACAGGGCAATTTAATTCACCCCTCCACTTT.

The V call is TRBV7-2, the J call TRBJ2-2, with TRBD2 identical over 15 bases. The ends lost 3 bases at V and 5 bases at J; junction bases unmatched: 10. Germline lookup yields CDR1 SGHTA and CDR2 FQGNSA. This CDR3 is built from 19 residues. CDR3 residues: CASSFANAGTSGGTGELFF. CDR3 bases: TGTGCCAGCAGCTTCGCAAACGCCGGGACTAGCGGGGGGACCGGGGAGCTGTTTTTT.